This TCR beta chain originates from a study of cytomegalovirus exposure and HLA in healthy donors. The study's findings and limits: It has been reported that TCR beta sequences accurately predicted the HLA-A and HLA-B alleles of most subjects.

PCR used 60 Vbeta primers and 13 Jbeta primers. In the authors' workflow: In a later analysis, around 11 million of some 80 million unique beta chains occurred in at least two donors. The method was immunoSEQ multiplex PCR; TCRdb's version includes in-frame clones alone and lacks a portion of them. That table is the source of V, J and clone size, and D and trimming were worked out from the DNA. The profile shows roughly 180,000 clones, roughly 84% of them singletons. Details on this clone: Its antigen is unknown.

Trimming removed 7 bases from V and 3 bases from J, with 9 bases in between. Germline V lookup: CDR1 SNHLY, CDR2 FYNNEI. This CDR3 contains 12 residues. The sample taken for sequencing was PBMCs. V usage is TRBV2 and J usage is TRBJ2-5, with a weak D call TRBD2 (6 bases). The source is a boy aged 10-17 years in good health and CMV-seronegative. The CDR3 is CASIRGEETQYF. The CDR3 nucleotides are TGTGCCAGCATCCGCGGGGAAGAGACCCAGTACTTC.